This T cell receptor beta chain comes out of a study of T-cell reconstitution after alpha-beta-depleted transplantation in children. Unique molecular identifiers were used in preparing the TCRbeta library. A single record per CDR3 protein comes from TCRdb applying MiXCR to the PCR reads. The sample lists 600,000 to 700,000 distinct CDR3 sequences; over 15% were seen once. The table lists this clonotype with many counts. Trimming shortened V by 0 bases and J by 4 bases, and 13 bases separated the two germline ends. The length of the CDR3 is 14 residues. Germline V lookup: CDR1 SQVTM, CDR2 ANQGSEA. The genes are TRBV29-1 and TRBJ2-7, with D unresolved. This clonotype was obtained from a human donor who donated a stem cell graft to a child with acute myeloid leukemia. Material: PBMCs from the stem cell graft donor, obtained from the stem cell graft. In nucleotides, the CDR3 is TGCAGCGTTGAAGATTCAAGGGTTCCATACGAGCAGTACTTC. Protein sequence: CSVEDSRVPYEQYF.